One and the same sample provided the 2 T cell receptor beta chains below, sequenced in a study of T cell repertoires in cytomegalovirus infection. No antigen has been assigned to these receptors. TCRdb re-analysed the reads in MiXCR, keeping a single row per CDR3 protein. This table has 700,000 to 950,000 distinct CDR3 sequences, 30% to 35% appearing once. This sample comprised cultured CD8+ T cells from PBMCs, obtained from culture after CMV antigen stimulation. The origin of the receptors is a human donor in good health (CMV status not recorded). Some clones in this sample may be carry-over from other donors' samples.

The chain links TRBV3-1 to TRBJ2-1, with D unresolved. The CDR3 runs 15 residues. Looked up from germline, CDR1 is LGHDT and CDR2 is YNNKEL (reference sequence). V lost 2 bases and J 0 bases, leaving 8 bases between the germline ends. This CDR3 is CASSQKASSYNEQFF. In DNA form, the CDR3 reads TGTGCCAGCAGCCAAAAGGCTAGCTCCTACAATGAGCAGTTCTTC.

V and J are TRBV27 and TRBJ1-1, with D possibly being TRBD1 (6 bases). Germline loops: CDR1 MNHEY, CDR2 SMNVEV (reference sequence). The CDR3 has 16 amino acids. V lost 0 bases, J lost 5 bases, and 16 bases lay in between. For the CDR3, the DNA is TGTGCCAGCAGTTTATCTAATACAGGGAGAGGTACTGAAGCTTTCTTT. Protein product: CASSLSNTGRGTEAFF.